What follows is one T cell receptor (beta chain) and its context. Its specificity is not known. TCRdb's copy holds only in-frame clones and misses some; the assay was immunoSEQ multiplex PCR. Here the sample spans roughly 67,000 clones, about 92% being singletons. The data were taken from a study of OX40 agonist ivuxolimab in advanced cancers. Blood sampling took place at baseline, cycle 4 day 1, and cycle 7 day 1. Overall study results and limits: Several nonresponders also turned out to have low normalized T-cell clonal expansion. The antigen specificity of the peripheral T cells (those that were expanded) was not determined. Dosing at 0.1 to 3.0 mg/kg was accompanied by clonal expansion of CD4+ and CD8+ blood T cells by week 6.

The clonotype comes from an adult with an advanced solid tumor such as melanoma, head and neck, liver or kidney cancer. Here the sequenced sample was CD4+ or CD8+ T cells sorted from blood, taken in a trial of the OX40 agonist ivuxolimab.

For the CDR3, the DNA is TGTGCCAGCAGTCTCCCTCACAATGAGCAGTTCTTC. As protein: CASSLPHNEQFF. The chain is built from TRBV27 and TRBJ2-1; D is unclear. The V end lost 5 bases, the J end lost 5 bases, and 7 bases lay between the germline ends. The CDR3 spans 12 residues. Germline loops: CDR1 MNHEY, CDR2 SMNVEV (reference sequence).